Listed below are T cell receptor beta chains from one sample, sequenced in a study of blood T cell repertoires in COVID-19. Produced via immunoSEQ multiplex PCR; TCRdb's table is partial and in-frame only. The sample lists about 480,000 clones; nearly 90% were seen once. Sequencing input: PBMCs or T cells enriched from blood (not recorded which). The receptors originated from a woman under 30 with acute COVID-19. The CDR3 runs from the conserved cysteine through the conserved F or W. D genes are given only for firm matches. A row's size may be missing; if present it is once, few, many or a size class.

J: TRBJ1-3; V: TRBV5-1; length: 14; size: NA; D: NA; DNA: TGCGCCAGCAGCTCCCAGACAGGTGGAAACACCATATATTTT; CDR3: CASSSQTGGNTIYF
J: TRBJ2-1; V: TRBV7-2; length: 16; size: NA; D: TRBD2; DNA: TGTGCCAGCAGCGAGTTCACTAGCGAACCCTACAATGAGCAGTTCTTC; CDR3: CASSEFTSEPYNEQFF
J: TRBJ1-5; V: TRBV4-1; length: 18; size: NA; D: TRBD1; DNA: TGCGCCAGCAGCCAATCCCTCCGAGGGACAGGTAGCAATCAGCCCCAGCATTTT; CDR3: CASSQSLRGTGSNQPQHF
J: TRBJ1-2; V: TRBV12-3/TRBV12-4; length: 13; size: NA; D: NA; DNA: TGTGCCAGCAGCCGGGACACGGACTATGGCTACACCTTC; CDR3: CASSRDTDYGYTF
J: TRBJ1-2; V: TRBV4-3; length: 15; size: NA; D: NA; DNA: TGCGCCAGCAGCCAAGACAGGGGCGCGGACTATGGCTACACCTTC; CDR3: CASSQDRGADYGYTF
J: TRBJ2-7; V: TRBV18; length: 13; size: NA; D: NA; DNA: TGTGCCAGCTCACCAGGGGGGGGCGCCGAGCAGTACTTC; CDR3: CASSPGGGAEQYF
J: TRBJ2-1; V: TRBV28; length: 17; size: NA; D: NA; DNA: TGTGCCAGCAGTGCCTCTGTTAGACTCACCTCCTACAATGAGCAGTTCTTC; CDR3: CASSASVRLTSYNEQFF
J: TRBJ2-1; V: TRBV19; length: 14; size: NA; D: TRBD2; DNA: TGTGCCAGTAGTATAGACGGGAGGGCCGATGAGCAGTTCTTC; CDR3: CASSIDGRADEQFF
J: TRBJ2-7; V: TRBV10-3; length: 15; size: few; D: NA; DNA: TGTGCCATCAGTGGAACAGGGTACCCCTCCTACGAGCAGTACTTC; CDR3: CAISGTGYPSYEQYF
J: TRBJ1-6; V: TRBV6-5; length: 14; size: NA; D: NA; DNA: TGTGCCGTCAGAGCTTCATCGGACAACTCACCCCTCCACTTT; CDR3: CAVRASSDNSPLHF
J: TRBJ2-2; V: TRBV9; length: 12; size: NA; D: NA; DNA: TGTGCCAGCAGCCCCCCCGCCGGGGAGCTGTTTTTT; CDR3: CASSPPAGELFF
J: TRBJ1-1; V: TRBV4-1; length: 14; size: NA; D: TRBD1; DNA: TGCGCCAGCAGCACGCGACAGGGGAACACTGAAGCTTTCTTT; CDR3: CASSTRQGNTEAFF
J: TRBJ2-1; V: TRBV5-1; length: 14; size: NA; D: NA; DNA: TGCGCCAGCAGCTTCCGGGACTTGTCGAATGAGCAGTTCTTC; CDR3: CASSFRDLSNEQFF
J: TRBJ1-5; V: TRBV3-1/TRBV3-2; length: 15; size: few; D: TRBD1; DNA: TGTGCCAGCAGCCAAGGGACAGGGTTCAATCAGCCCCAGCATTTT; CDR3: CASSQGTGFNQPQHF
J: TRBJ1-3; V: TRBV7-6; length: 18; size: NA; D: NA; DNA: TGTGCCAGCAGCTCCAAAGGGACTACCGGGAGCTCTGGAAACACCATATATTTT; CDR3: CASSSKGTTGSSGNTIYF
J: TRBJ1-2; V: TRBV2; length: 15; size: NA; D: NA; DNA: TGTGCCAGCAGTGAATATGTTGGAGCTAACTATGGCTACACCTTC; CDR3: CASSEYVGANYGYTF
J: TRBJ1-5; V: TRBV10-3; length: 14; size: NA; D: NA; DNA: TGTGCCATCAGTGACCGGGGTAGCAATCAGCCCCAGCATTTT; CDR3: CAISDRGSNQPQHF
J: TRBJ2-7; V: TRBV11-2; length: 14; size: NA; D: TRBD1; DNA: TGTGCCAGCAGCACCAGGACAGGGACCTACGAGCAGTACTTC; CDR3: CASSTRTGTYEQYF
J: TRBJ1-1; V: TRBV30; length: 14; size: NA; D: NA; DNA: TGTGCCTGGAGTAGAGCGCAGGGTAACACTGAAGCTTTCTTT; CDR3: CAWSRAQGNTEAFF
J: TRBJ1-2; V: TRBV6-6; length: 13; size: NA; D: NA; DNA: TGTGCCAGCAGCCCCCGCGCCCTCTATGGCTACACCTTC; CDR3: CASSPRALYGYTF
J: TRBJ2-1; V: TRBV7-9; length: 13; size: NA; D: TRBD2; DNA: TGTGCCAGCAGCTTAGATACTAGCGGTCTTTCGGTCTTC; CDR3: CASSLDTSGLSVF
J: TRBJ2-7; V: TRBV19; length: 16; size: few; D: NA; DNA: TGTGCCAGTAGTACCCAGCGGGACACCAACAACTACGAGCAGTACTTC; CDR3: CASSTQRDTNNYEQYF
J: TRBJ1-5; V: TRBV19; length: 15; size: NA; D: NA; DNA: TGTGCCAGTATAGGGGGGGAGTCGGCAAATCAGCCCCAGCATTTT; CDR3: CASIGGESANQPQHF
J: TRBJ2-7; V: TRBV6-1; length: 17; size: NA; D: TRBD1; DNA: TGTGCCAGCAGTGAAGGGGTGGACAGGGTCCCTTACTACGAGCAGTACTTC; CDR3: CASSEGVDRVPYYEQYF
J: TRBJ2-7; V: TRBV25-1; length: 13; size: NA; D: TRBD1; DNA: TGTGCCAGCGGAGGGACAGGGTGGCACGAGCAGTACTTC; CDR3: CASGGTGWHEQYF
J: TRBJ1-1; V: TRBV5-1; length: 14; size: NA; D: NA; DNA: TGCGCCAGCAGCTTGGCCAGGAGGGACACTGAAGCTTTCTTT; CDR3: CASSLARRDTEAFF
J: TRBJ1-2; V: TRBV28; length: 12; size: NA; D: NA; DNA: TGTGCCAGCAGCTGGGAGCACTATGGCTACACCTTC; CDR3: CASSWEHYGYTF
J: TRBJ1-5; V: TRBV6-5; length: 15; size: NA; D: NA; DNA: TGTGCCAGCATCCCACGAGAGGGTTTTTATGGGCCCCAGCATTTT; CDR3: CASIPREGFYGPQHF
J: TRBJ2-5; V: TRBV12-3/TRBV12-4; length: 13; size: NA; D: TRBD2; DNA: TGTGCCAGCAGTTTTGGGGGAGGGGAGACCCAGTACTTC; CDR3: CASSFGGGETQYF
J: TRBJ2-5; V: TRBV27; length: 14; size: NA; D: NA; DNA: TGTGCCAGCAGTTTATGGGCGGAGGGAGAGACCCAGTACTTC; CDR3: CASSLWAEGETQYF
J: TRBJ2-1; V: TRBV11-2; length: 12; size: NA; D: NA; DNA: TGTGCCAGCAGCTTCTCGTACAGTGAGCAGTTCTTC; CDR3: CASSFSYSEQFF
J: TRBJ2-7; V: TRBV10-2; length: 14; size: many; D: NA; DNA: TGCGCCAGCACGGCCGGGGGGCTCTCCTACGAGCAGTACTTC; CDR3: CASTAGGLSYEQYF
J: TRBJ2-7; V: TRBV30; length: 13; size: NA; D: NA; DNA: TGTGCCTGTTTGCGGGACCTCTCCTACGAGCAGTACTTC; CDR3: CACLRDLSYEQYF
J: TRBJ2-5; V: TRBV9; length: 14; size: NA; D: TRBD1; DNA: TGTGCCAGCAGCGGACAGGGGGGAAGAGAGACCCAGTACTTC; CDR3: CASSGQGGRETQYF
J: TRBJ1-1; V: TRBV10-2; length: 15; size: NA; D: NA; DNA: TGCGCCAGCAAAGAGGGGGAGCGGAGGAACACTGAAGCTTTCTTT; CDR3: CASKEGERRNTEAFF
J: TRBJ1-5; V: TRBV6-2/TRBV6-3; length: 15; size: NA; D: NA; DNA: TGTGCCAGCAGTTATCGGGACATAGGCAATCAGCCCCAGCATTTT; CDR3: CASSYRDIGNQPQHF
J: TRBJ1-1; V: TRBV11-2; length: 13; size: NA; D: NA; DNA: TGTGCCAGCAGCTTAGAATTCGGGACATGGTCTTTCTTT; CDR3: CASSLEFGTWSFF
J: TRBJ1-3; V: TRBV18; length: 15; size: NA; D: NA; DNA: TGTGCCAGCTCACCACCGGGGAGCTCTGGAAACACCATATATTTT; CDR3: CASSPPGSSGNTIYF
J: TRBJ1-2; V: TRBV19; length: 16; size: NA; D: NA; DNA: TGTGCCAGTAGTATACGATCCGCAGATGGCCTCTATGGCTACACCTTC; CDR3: CASSIRSADGLYGYTF
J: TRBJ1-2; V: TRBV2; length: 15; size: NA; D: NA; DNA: TGTGCCAGCAGTGCCTCCCTTACAGGGAGGGATGGCTACACCTTC; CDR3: CASSASLTGRDGYTF
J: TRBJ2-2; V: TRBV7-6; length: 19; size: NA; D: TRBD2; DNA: TGTGCCAGCAGCTTAGATGTGGGACTAGCGGGAGGTAACACCGGGGAGCTGTTTTTT; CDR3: CASSLDVGLAGGNTGELFF
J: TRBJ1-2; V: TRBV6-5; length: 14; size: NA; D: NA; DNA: TGTGCCAGCAGTTACTCGACGACATCCTATGGCTACACCTTC; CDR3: CASSYSTTSYGYTF
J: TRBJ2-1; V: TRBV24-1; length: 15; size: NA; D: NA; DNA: TGTGCCACCGGAGGGGGGGGACTCTCCTACAATGAGCAGTTCTTC; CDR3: CATGGGGLSYNEQFF
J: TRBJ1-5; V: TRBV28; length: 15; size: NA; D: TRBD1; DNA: TGTGCCAGCAGTTTGGGACAGGGTAACAATCAGCCCCAGCATTTT; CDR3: CASSLGQGNNQPQHF
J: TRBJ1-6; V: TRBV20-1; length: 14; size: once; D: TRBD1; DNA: TGCAGTGCTAGTCGGGACAGGGTTGATTCACCCCTCCACTTT; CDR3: CSASRDRVDSPLHF
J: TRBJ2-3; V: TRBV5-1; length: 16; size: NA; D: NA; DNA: TGCGCCAGCAGCACCCGCCCCCCAGGGGAGGGAGATACGCAGTATTTT; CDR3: CASSTRPPGEGDTQYF
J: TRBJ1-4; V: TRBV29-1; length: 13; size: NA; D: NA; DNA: TGCAGCGTTCGGTGGCAGGGAGGAGAAAAACTGTTTTTT; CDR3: CSVRWQGGEKLFF
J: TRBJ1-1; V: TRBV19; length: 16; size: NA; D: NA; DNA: TGTGCCAGTAGTTCCAGGGTTCCCAGGCGGAACACTGAAGCTTTCTTT; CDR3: CASSSRVPRRNTEAFF